This TCR beta chain was recorded in a study of T cell responses to AZD1222 COVID-19 vaccine. Clones were sequenced by immunoSEQ multiplex PCR, and TCRdb holds only the in-frame ones, with some missing. The table shows some 100,000 clones, with 92% occurring only once. This clone was counted once. Its cognate antigen is unknown. Points from the study as a whole: White British people made up most donors, females outnumbered males, and clonal diversity was possibly underestimated. Once two AZD1222 doses were given, Spike-specific TCR breadth and depth went up. Seropositive status at baseline applied to only 5 or 6 AZD1222 recipients. Scientists sampled the repertoires only once the peak T cell response had passed.

Germline CDR1 and CDR2: SEHNR and FQNEAQ (reference sequence). Losses at the gene ends were 4 bases for V and 3 bases for J; bases not matched to a gene: 9. The CDR3 totals 16 residues. This chain links TRBV7-9 with TRBJ1-2, with 9 bases fitting TRBD1. The clonotype originates from an adult in good health. Specimen: peripheral blood, collected on day 0 of AZD1222 vaccination. Written as DNA, the CDR3 is TGTGCCAGCAGCTCCCCTTTACAGGGGGCGCACTATGGCTACACCTTC. This sequence encodes CASSSPLQGAHYGYTF.